Sequencing of this TCR beta chain was carried out in a study of T cell responses to AZD1222 COVID-19 vaccine. CDR3 length: 17 residues. CDR1 and CDR2 from the germline V gene are KGHSH and LQKENI. The V end lost 5 bases, the J end lost 0 bases, and 14 bases lay between the germline ends. The protocol was immunoSEQ multiplex PCR, while the TCRdb copy is restricted to in-frame clones and leaves out a portion. Altogether fewer than 180,000 clones are present, 80% to 95% being singletons, with the ten largest covering about 3.3%. J is TRBJ2-6 and V is TRBV18; D remains unclear. Specimen: peripheral blood, collected 28 days after the second AZD1222 dose. The TCR originated in an adult who received the AZD1222 COVID-19 vaccine. The chain's CDR3 is CASSRIRDNSGANVLTF. In DNA, the CDR3 is TGTGCCAGCTCAAGGATTAGGGATAACTCTGGGGCCAACGTCCTGACTTTC.